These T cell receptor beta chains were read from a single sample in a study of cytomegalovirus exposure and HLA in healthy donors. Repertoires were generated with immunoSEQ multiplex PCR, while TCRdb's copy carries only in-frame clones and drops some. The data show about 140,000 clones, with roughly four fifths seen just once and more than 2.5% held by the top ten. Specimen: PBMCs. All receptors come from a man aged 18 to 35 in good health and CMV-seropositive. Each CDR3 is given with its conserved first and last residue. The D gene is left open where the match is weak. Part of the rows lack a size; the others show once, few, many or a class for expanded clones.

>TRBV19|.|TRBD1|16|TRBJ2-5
CASSPGQTGGAETQYF
TGTGCCAGTAGTCCCGGCCAGACAGGGGGCGCCGAGACCCAGTACTTC
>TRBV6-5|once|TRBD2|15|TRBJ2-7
CASSYRAGGSYEQYF
TGTGCCAGCAGTTACAGGGCTGGCGGGAGCTACGAGCAGTACTTC
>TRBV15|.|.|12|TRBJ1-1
CATSRGYTEAFF
TGTGCCACCAGCCGGGGGTACACTGAAGCTTTCTTT
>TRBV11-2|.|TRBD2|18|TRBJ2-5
CASSLRTSGRKLKETQYF
TGTGCCAGCAGCTTACGAACTAGCGGGAGGAAATTGAAAGAGACCCAGTACTTC
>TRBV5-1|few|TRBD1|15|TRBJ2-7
CASSDADRGLHEQYF
TGCGCCAGCAGCGACGCGGACAGGGGGTTACACGAGCAGTACTTC
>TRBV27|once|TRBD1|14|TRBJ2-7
CASSLRQGAYEQYF
TGTGCCAGCAGTTTGAGACAGGGGGCCTACGAGCAGTACTTC
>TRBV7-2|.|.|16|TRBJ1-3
CASSLRTGSSGNTIYF
TGTGCCAGCAGCTTAAGAACAGGGTCCTCTGGAAACACCATATATTTT
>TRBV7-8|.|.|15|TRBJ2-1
CASIPRDSSYNEQFF
TGTGCCAGCATCCCCCGCGATAGCTCCTACAATGAGCAGTTCTTC
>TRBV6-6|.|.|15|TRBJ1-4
CASSPWGPTNEKLFF
TGTGCCAGCAGCCCCTGGGGGCCAACTAATGAAAAACTGTTTTTT
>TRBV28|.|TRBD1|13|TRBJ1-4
CASSPGTDEKLFF
TGTGCCAGCAGCCCCGGGACAGACGAAAAACTGTTTTTT
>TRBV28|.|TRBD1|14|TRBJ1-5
CASSRTGVNQPQHF
TGTGCCAGCAGCCGTACAGGGGTTAATCAGCCCCAGCATTTT
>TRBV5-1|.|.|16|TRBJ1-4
CASSLRRSATNEKLFF
TGCGCCAGCAGCCTAAGAAGGAGTGCAACTAATGAAAAACTGTTTTTT
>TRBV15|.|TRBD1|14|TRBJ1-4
CATRRDRGAEKLFF
TGTGCCACCAGAAGGGACAGGGGCGCTGAAAAACTGTTTTTT
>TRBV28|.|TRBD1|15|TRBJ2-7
CASSSLGQGSYEQYF
TGTGCCAGCAGTTCCTTGGGACAGGGTTCCTACGAGCAGTACTTC
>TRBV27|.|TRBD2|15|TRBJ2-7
CASSSSGTPSYEQYF
TGTGCCAGCAGCTCTAGCGGGACCCCATCCTACGAGCAGTACTTC
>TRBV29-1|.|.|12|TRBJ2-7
CSVEGGPYEQYF
TGCAGCGTTGAAGGCGGGCCCTACGAGCAGTACTTC
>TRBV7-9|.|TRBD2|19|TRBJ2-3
CASSPNGNLAGAGTDTQYF
TGTGCCAGCAGCCCAAATGGAAATCTAGCGGGAGCCGGCACAGATACGCAGTATTTT
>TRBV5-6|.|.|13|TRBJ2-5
CASSLGVKETQYF
TGTGCCAGCAGCTTAGGGGTAAAAGAGACCCAGTACTTC
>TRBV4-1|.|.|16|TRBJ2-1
CASSQDLTRAYNEQFF
TGCGCCAGCAGCCAAGATTTAACCAGGGCCTACAATGAGCAGTTCTTC
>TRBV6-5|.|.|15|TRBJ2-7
CASSQRRDFPYEQYF
TGTGCCAGCAGTCAACGCCGGGACTTCCCTTACGAGCAGTACTTC
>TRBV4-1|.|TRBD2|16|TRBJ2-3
CASSQEASGRIDTQYF
TGCGCCAGCAGCCAAGAGGCTAGCGGGAGAATAGATACGCAGTATTTT
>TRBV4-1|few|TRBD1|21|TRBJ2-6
CASSQGYETGLPSSGANVLTF
TGCGCCAGCAGCCAAGGATATGAGACAGGGCTACCTTCATCTGGGGCCAACGTCCTGACTTTC
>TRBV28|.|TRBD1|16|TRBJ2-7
CASSLSAGGSTYEQYF
TGTGCCAGCAGTTTAAGTGCAGGGGGCTCAACCTACGAGCAGTACTTC
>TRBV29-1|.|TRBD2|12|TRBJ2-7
CSVGLAGGEQYF
TGCAGCGTTGGTCTAGCGGGAGGCGAGCAGTACTTC
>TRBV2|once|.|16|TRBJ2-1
CASRRTVNPSVDEQFF
TGTGCCAGCAGGAGGACAGTTAACCCCAGCGTCGATGAGCAGTTCTTC
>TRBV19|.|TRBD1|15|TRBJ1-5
CASSIGQGSNQPQHF
TGTGCCAGTAGTATAGGACAGGGTAGCAATCAGCCCCAGCATTTT
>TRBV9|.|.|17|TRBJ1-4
CASSLPSGTSSNEKLFF
TGTGCCAGCAGCCTACCATCTGGGACATCGTCGAATGAAAAACTGTTTTTT
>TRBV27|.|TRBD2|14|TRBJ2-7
CASRGLAGSYEQYF
TGTGCCAGCAGAGGACTAGCGGGATCCTACGAGCAGTACTTC
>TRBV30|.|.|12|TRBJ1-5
CAWRTLDQPQHF
TGTGCCTGGAGGACACTGGATCAGCCCCAGCATTTT
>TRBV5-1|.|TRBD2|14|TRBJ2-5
CASSPGLAGETQYF
TGCGCCAGCAGCCCCGGACTAGCGGGAGAGACCCAGTACTTC
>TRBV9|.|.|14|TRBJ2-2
CASSVRENTGELFF
TGTGCCAGCAGCGTAAGAGAGAACACCGGGGAGCTGTTTTTT
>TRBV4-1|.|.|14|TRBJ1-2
CASSQVGSFYGYTF
TGCGCCAGCAGCCAAGTGGGCAGCTTCTATGGCTACACCTTC
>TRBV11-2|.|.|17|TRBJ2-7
CASSLVPQLTSSYEQYF
TGTGCCAGCAGCTTAGTGCCCCAACTAACCAGCTCCTACGAGCAGTACTTC
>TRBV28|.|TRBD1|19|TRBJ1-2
CASSTASGTAPSGNYGYTF
TGTGCCAGCAGTACCGCCTCCGGGACAGCTCCTTCTGGGAACTATGGCTACACCTTC
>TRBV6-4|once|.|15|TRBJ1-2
CASSVTAGLRDGYTF
TGTGCCAGCAGTGTGACGGCCGGATTGAGGGATGGCTACACCTTC
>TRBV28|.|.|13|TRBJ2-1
CASRRDLVYEQFF
TGTGCCAGCAGACGGGACTTGGTCTATGAGCAGTTCTTC
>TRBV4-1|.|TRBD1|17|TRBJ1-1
CASSQAAGQGWNTEAFF
TGCGCCAGCAGCCAAGCGGCGGGACAGGGGTGGAACACTGAAGCTTTCTTT
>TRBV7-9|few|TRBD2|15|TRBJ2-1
CASSLAELALHEQFF
TGTGCCAGCAGCTTAGCGGAACTAGCGTTACATGAGCAGTTCTTC
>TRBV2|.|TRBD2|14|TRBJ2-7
CASSFSGSSYEQYF
TGTGCCAGCAGTTTTAGCGGGAGCTCCTACGAGCAGTACTTC
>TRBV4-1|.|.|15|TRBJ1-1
CASSQQGPMNTEAFF
TGCGCCAGCAGCCAACAGGGGCCCATGAACACTGAAGCTTTCTTT
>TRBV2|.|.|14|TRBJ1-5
CASSESGMYQPQHF
TGTGCCAGCAGCGAGAGTGGTATGTACCAGCCCCAGCATTTT
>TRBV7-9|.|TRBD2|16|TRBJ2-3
CASSLVQREGRDTQYF
TGTGCCAGCAGCTTAGTTCAGCGGGAGGGCCGGGATACGCAGTATTTT
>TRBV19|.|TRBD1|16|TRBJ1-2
CASSFTGTGYGYGYTF
TGTGCCAGTAGTTTCACCGGGACAGGGTACGGGTATGGCTACACCTTC
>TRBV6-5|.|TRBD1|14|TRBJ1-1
CASRNRGGIPEAFF
TGTGCCAGCAGGAACAGGGGAGGAATTCCTGAAGCTTTCTTT
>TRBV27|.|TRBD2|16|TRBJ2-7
CASSSKSGRRVYEQYF
TGTGCCAGCAGTTCTAAAAGCGGGAGAAGAGTCTACGAGCAGTACTTC
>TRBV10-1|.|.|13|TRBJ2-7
CASSESANAEQYF
TGCGCCAGCAGTGAGTCGGCCAACGCCGAGCAGTACTTC